These 18 T cell receptor beta chains were all obtained from the same sample, sequenced in a study of T cell repertoires in cytomegalovirus infection. These TCRs' antigens remain unknown. TCRdb re-called the reads through MiXCR, storing one row per CDR3 protein. The sample comprises under 850,000 distinct CDR3 sequences, around a third of which are singletons, and 15% to 20% rests with the top ten. This specimen consisted of cultured PBMCs, obtained from culture after CMV antigen stimulation. The origin of the receptors is a human donor in good health (CMV status not recorded). Some clones in this sample may be carry-over from other donors' samples.

This sequence joins TRBV6-2 or TRBV6-3 and TRBJ1-5; 10 bases line up with TRBD1. Germline V CDR1 and CDR2: MNHEY, SVGEGT. Trimming removed 6 bases from V and 3 bases from J; junction bases left unmatched: 5. The CDR3 length is 15 residues. CDR3 amino acids: CASRRQGANNQPQHF. The CDR3 nucleotides read TGTGCCAGCAGAAGACAGGGGGCTAACAATCAGCCCCAGCATTTT.

The V call is TRBV12-3 or TRBV12-4, the J call TRBJ1-6; 7 positions agree with TRBD1. This CDR3 has 15 amino acids. The V gene end was trimmed by 4 bases and the J gene end by 6 bases; junction bases not matched to a gene: 6. CDR3 region: CASSSQTGPNSPLHF. The CDR3 region has the DNA TGTGCCAGCAGTTCTCAGACAGGGCCTAATTCACCCCTCCACTTT.

V usage is TRBV20-1 and J usage is TRBJ2-1; the match to TRBD2 covers 11 bases. In germline, CDR1 is DFQATT, CDR2 SNEGSKA (reference sequence). V shed 3 bases, J shed 4 bases, and the junction held 5 bases outside the gene matches. CDR3 length equals 15 residues. This CDR3 reads CSARLTSGGYNEQFF. CDR3 nucleotides: TGCAGTGCTAGGCTTACTAGCGGGGGTTACAATGAGCAGTTCTTC.

This clonotype was seen a handful of times. The CDR3 DNA follows: TGTGCCAGCAGCCAAGATGGCAATTTCTATGGCTACACCTTC. Residues: CASSQDGNFYGYTF. The chain combines TRBV4-2 with TRBJ1-2; D uncertain. Germline V gene lookup returns CDR1 LGHNA and CDR2 YNFKEQ. Trimming left V 0 bases short and J 4 bases short, with 9 bases between. CDR3 length equals 14 residues.

This clonotype was observed a handful of times. The J gene is TRBJ2-1, the V gene TRBV4-1; TRBD1 is a possible D gene (6 bases). The germline CDR1 and CDR2 sequences are MGHRA and YSYEKL. This CDR3 region has 15 residues. V lost 3 bases and J lost 7, with 16 bases in between. The CDR3 sequence is CASSQETNRENEQFF. For the CDR3, the DNA is TGCGCCAGCAGCCAGGAAACCAACAGGGAGAATGAGCAGTTCTTC.

This chain connects TRBV10-3 to TRBJ1-5; D unclear. Trimming pared 8 bases from V and 7 bases from J, leaving 6 bases between. CDR3 length: 10 amino acids. Germline V gene sequence: CDR1 ENHRY, CDR2 SYGVKD. CDR3 bases: TGTGCCATCTTGTCGCAGCCCCAGCATTTT. Protein: CAILSQPQHF.

In its sample, this clonotype was seen a few times. V is TRBV6-1 and J is TRBJ2-7; no definite D call. Germline values: CDR1 MNHNS, CDR2 SASEGT. The CDR3 loop spans 12 amino acids. The germline V and J ends were trimmed by 5 bases and 6 bases, with 11 bases remaining between them. This chain's CDR3 is CASSPGYGEQYF. CDR3 in DNA: TGTGCCAGCAGTCCCGGGTACGGCGAGCAGTACTTC.

This clonotype has just a few counts. DNA of the CDR3: TGCGCCAGCAGCCTCGCCTCCCTAGCGGGAGCCTGGTTCTTC. Amino acid sequence: CASSLASLAGAWFF. This rearrangement joins TRBV4-1 to TRBJ2-1; 10 nucleotides line up with TRBD2. V lost 4 bases to trimming and J lost 15 bases; unmatched junction nucleotides: 12. Germline V gene data show CDR1 as MGHRA and CDR2 as YSYEKL. CDR3 length equals 14 residues.

This clonotype was found a few times. The rearrangement joins TRBV6-5 to TRBJ2-7; 14 bases agree with TRBD2. Germline V gene data show CDR1 as MNHEY and CDR2 as SVGAGI. This CDR3 region has 17 residues. J gave up 4 bases and V 8 bases, and 13 bases lay outside the gene matches. CDR3 bases: TGTGCCAGCCAGGGACTAGCGGGAGATGGAAAGAGGTACGAGCAGTACTTC. Translation: CASQGLAGDGKRYEQYF.

This clonotype came up a few times. This rearrangement joins TRBV6-5 to TRBJ1-2; no definite D call. The germline gives CDR1 MNHEY, CDR2 SVGAGI. Trimming left V 3 bases short and J 0 bases short, with 14 bases between. The CDR3 is made up of 16 amino acids. The CDR3 region is CASSYTSLLSNYGYTF. The DNA for the CDR3 is TGTGCCAGCAGTTATACATCCCTCCTATCTAACTATGGCTACACCTTC.

The chain links TRBV7-2 to TRBJ2-7, with 9 bases aligning to TRBD1. This CDR3 comprises 16 residues. In germline, CDR1 is SGHTA, CDR2 FQGNSA. The junction had 9 bases not matched to a gene; V was cut back by 5 bases and J by 1 base. For the CDR3, the DNA is TGTGCCAGCAGCAACCTCCCGGGACAGGGTTCCTACGAGCAGTACTTC. Translating it yields CASSNLPGQGSYEQYF.

The chain is built from TRBV7-2 and TRBJ2-7; D not certain. In germline, CDR1 is SGHTA, CDR2 FQGNSA. V was clipped by 2 bases and J by 4 bases, with 18 bases between them. This CDR3 has 16 amino acids. The CDR3 protein is CASSLKANPNTYEQYF. In DNA, the CDR3 is TGTGCCAGCAGCTTAAAAGCGAACCCTAACACTTACGAGCAGTACTTC.

This clonotype was seen only a few times. The chain has TRBV2 and TRBJ2-5; perhaps D is TRBD1 or TRBD2 (5 bases each). Per the germline V gene, CDR1 is SNHLY and CDR2 is FYNNEI. Deletions cut 10 bases from V and 2 bases from J, with 14 bases between. CDR3 size: 13 residues. CDR3 protein: CAILVWGQETQYF. The CDR3 DNA is TGTGCCATTTTGGTATGGGGGCAAGAGACCCAGTACTTC.

V is TRBV12-3 or TRBV12-4 and J is TRBJ2-1; 8 bases fit TRBD2. This CDR3 is built from 15 residues. V dropped 3 bases and J dropped 1; count of bases not matched to a gene: 2. The CDR3 is CASSFGTRSYNEQFF. The CDR3 bases are TGTGCCAGCAGTTTCGGGACTAGGTCCTACAATGAGCAGTTCTTC.

The table lists this clonotype with a few counts. The chain joins TRBV4-3 to TRBJ2-7, with TRBD2 identical over 13 bases. The CDR3 loop spans 17 amino acids. V trimming: 2 bases; J trimming: 4 bases; junction bases outside the gene matches: 8. The germline V gene encodes CDR1 LGHNA and CDR2 YSLEER. CDR3 loop: CASSQSTSGRGPYEQYF. The CDR3 region has the DNA TGCGCCAGCAGCCAATCTACTAGCGGGAGGGGCCCTTACGAGCAGTACTTC.

The rearrangement uses TRBV28 and TRBJ1-2; 8 positions agree with TRBD1. With V trimmed by 5 bases and J by 2 bases, 7 bases remained unmatched. There are 15 residues in the CDR3. Germline values: CDR1 MDHEN, CDR2 SYDVKM. The CDR3 sequence: CASSGPRTGNYGYTF. The DNA for the CDR3 is TGTGCCAGCAGTGGACCCCGGACAGGGAACTATGGCTACACCTTC.

This clonotype was counted between two and nine times. The V call is TRBV25-1, the J call TRBJ2-3; 14 nucleotides line up with TRBD2. The junction had 3 bases not matched to a gene; V was cut back by 8 bases and J by 11 bases. The germline gives CDR1 MGHDK, CDR2 SYGVNS. The CDR3 spans 12 residues. For the CDR3, the DNA is TGTGCCAGCGGACTAGCGGGGGGTTGGCAGTATTTT. As protein: CASGLAGGWQYF. The full variable domain, rest sourced from reference TRBV25-1 and TRBJ2-3, is EADIYQTPRYLVIGTGKKITLECSQTMGHDKMYWYQQDPGMELHLIHYSYGVNSTEKGDLSSESTVSRIRTEHFPLTLESARPSHTSQYLCASGLAGGWQYFGPGTRLTVL.

This clonotype came up a few times. Written as DNA, the CDR3 is TGTGCCAGCAGCCCGTCAGGGGGCCCCTACAATGAGCAGTTCTTC. This sequence encodes CASSPSGGPYNEQFF. This chain joins TRBV7-2 and TRBJ2-1; TRBD1 matches at 8 bases. The CDR3 is 15 amino acids. The trim removed 5 bases at V and 2 bases at J, leaving 5 bases unmatched. Looked up from germline, CDR1 is SGHTA and CDR2 is FQGNSA.